The 21 T cell receptor beta chains reported below all come from one sample, sequenced in a study of blood T cell repertoires in COVID-19. TCRdb keeps only in-frame clones here, not all; method: immunoSEQ multiplex PCR. The data show about 150,000 clones, roughly four fifths seen once. The source material was peripheral blood. Every receptor here comes from a man of 80 years or more with acute or convalescent COVID-19.

Points on this clone: Other nucleotide sequences from this sample produce the same CDR3. The chain combines TRBV2 with TRBJ1-2, with 8 bases identical to TRBD1. V lost 4 bases to trimming and J lost 3 bases; unmatched junction nucleotides: 4. From germline, CDR1 is SNHLY and CDR2 FYNNEI. The CDR3 is 14 residues long. Here the CDR3 reads CASSGQGSDYGYTF. The CDR3 DNA follows: TGTGCCAGCAGTGGACAGGGGTCTGACTATGGCTACACCTTC.

The chain joins TRBV6-5 to TRBJ1-1, with D uncertain. V was clipped by 6 bases and J by 3 bases, with 17 bases between them. The germline gives CDR1 MNHEY, CDR2 SVGAGI. CDR3 length: 15 residues. The CDR3 nucleotides are TGTGCCAGCAGCGCCTACAGTTTTGCTGACACTGAAGCTTTCTTT. It codes for CASSAYSFADTEAFF.

This clone was counted a single time. The gene calls are TRBV24-1 and TRBJ1-2; D might be TRBD1 (5 bases). V shed 4 bases and J shed 3 bases, with 14 bases lying between them. The CDR3 has 15 residues. Germline lookup yields CDR1 KGHDR and CDR2 SFDVKD. This CDR3 is CATSDPGLGDYGYTF. The CDR3 region has the DNA TGTGCCACCAGTGACCCGGGACTCGGGGACTATGGCTACACCTTC.

The chain combines TRBV19 with TRBJ1-4; TRBD1 matches 10 bases. Germline-derived CDR1 and CDR2 are LNHDA and SQIVND (reference sequence). With V trimmed by 7 bases and J by 0 bases, 5 bases remained unmatched. The CDR3 loop spans 16 amino acids. CDR3 in amino acids: CASKTGGGATNEKLFF. CDR3 DNA sequence: TGTGCCAGTAAGACAGGGGGCGGAGCAACTAATGAAAAACTGTTTTTT. The full variable domain, its missing parts supplied by reference TRBV19 and TRBJ1-4, is DGGITQSPKYLFRKEGQNVTLSCEQNLNHDAMYWYRQDPGQGLRLIYYSQIVNDFQKGDIAEGYSVSREKKESFPLTVTSAQKNPTAFYLCASKTGGGATNEKLFFGSGTQLSVL.

This clone was detected only once. CDR3 DNA sequence: TGTGCCAGCAGCGAGACACCTTCGAGCTCCTATAATTCACCCCTCCACTTT. This gives the protein CASSETPSSSYNSPLHF. The J gene is TRBJ1-6, the V gene TRBV9, with no clear D. This CDR3 is 17 amino acids long. Germline V gene data show CDR1 as SGDLS and CDR2 as YYNGEE. V was clipped by 3 bases and J by 0 bases, with 13 bases between them. The full variable domain, completed using reference TRBV9 and TRBJ1-6, is DSGVTQTPKHLITATGQRVTLRCSPRSGDLSVYWYQQSLDQGLQFLIQYYNGEERAKGNILERFSAQQFPDLHSELNLSSLELGDSALYFCASSETPSSSYNSPLHFGNGTRLTVT.

This rearrangement joins TRBV5-6 to TRBJ2-4; 7 bases line up with TRBD2. V gave up 4 bases and J gave up 10 bases; unmatched junction bases: 11. The CDR3 runs 14 residues. Germline CDR1 is SGHDT and CDR2 is YYEEEE. DNA of the CDR3: TGTGCCAGCAGCAGCTCCCGGGGGGATAATATTCAGTACTTC. It is translated as CASSSSRGDNIQYF.

V and J are TRBV10-3 and TRBJ2-2; a possible D gene is TRBD1 (6 bases). This CDR3 region has 17 residues. CDR1 is ENHRY and CDR2 is SYGVKD in the germline V gene. The V end was cut by 0 bases, the J end by 0 bases, with 11 bases between. CDR3 loop: CAISESQGRTNTGELFF. CDR3 DNA: TGTGCCATCAGTGAGTCGCAGGGGCGCACGAACACCGGGGAGCTGTTTTTT.

This clone was counted between two and nine times. This sequence joins TRBV9 and TRBJ2-1; tentatively, D is TRBD2 (6 bases). V dropped 4 bases and J dropped 8 bases, with 19 bases sitting between them. The germline CDR1 and CDR2 sequences are SGDLS and YYNGEE. The length of the CDR3 is 15 residues. The CDR3 DNA is TGTGCCAGCAGCCCCCCCGGCGGGACGGCCCATGAGCAGTTCTTC. Amino acids: CASSPPGGTAHEQFF.

The chain links TRBV6-4 to TRBJ2-1; D is perhaps TRBD1 (6 bases). Germline loops: CDR1 MRHNA, CDR2 SNTAGT. V lost 4 bases, J lost 2 bases, and 12 bases lay in between. The CDR3 runs 15 residues. The CDR3 nucleotides read TGTGCCAGCAGTGTTGAGACAGGCGCCTACAATGAGCAGTTCTTC. This translates into CASSVETGAYNEQFF.

This chain connects TRBV5-6 to TRBJ2-3; the D gene is possibly TRBD1 (5 bases). The CDR3 spans 16 residues. CDR1 is SGHDT, CDR2 YYEEEE, per germline. Trimming removed 0 bases at V and 0 bases at J, with 11 bases between. The CDR3 sequence: CASSLETVTSTDTQYF. The CDR3 DNA is TGTGCCAGCAGCTTGGAGACAGTTACTAGCACAGATACGCAGTATTTT.

The CDR3 sequence: CASSYGAGQGYTF. The CDR3 bases are TGTGCCAGCAGTTACGGGGCAGGGCAAGGCTACACCTTC. This chain joins TRBV6-5 and TRBJ1-2, with D perhaps TRBD1 (5 bases). Trimming took 2 bases from V and 8 from J, leaving 12 bases between them. The CDR3 extends over 13 amino acids. Germline V lookup: CDR1 MNHEY, CDR2 SVGAGI.

This clone has only a few counts. J is TRBJ1-6 and V is TRBV27, with no clear D. Trimming cost V 2 bases and J 4 bases, with 6 bases left between them. Germline lookup yields CDR1 MNHEY and CDR2 SMNVEV (reference sequence). The CDR3 sequence is 14 residues long. The CDR3 loop is CASSLQLYNSPLHF. The CDR3 coding sequence is TGTGCCAGCAGTTTACAGTTGTATAATTCACCCCTCCACTTT.

V usage is TRBV6-2 or TRBV6-3 and J usage is TRBJ1-1, with no clear D. Germline V CDR1 and CDR2: MNHEY, SVGEGT. V lost 4 bases and J 1 base, leaving 16 bases between the germline ends. The CDR3 is 16 amino acids. The CDR3 is CASSSETRVKNTEAFF. In DNA form, the CDR3 reads TGTGCCAGCAGTTCCGAAACCCGGGTTAAGAACACTGAAGCTTTCTTT.

This chain links TRBV29-1 with TRBJ2-7; D may be TRBD2 (5 bases). V dropped 2 bases and J dropped 7 bases, with 12 bases sitting between them. CDR1 SQVTM and CDR2 ANQGSEA come from the germline V gene. This CDR3 is 12 amino acids long. CDR3 sequence reads: CSVENPTGEQYF. CDR3 sequence (DNA): TGCAGCGTTGAAAACCCAACGGGGGAGCAGTACTTC.

This sequence joins TRBV6-5 and TRBJ2-2; TRBD1 agrees at 7 bases. Germline V gene sequence: CDR1 MNHEY, CDR2 SVGAGI. This CDR3 is 16 amino acids long. After removal of 0 bases from V and 4 bases from J, the junction contained 5 bases not matched to a gene. DNA of the CDR3: TGTGCCAGCAGTTACTCTAAGGGGGCGAGCACCGGGGAGCTGTTTTTT. Residues: CASSYSKGASTGELFF.

The CDR3 coding sequence is TGCGCCAGCAGCGGGGGACAGGGGGGCACTGAAGCTTTCTTT. Protein product: CASSGGQGGTEAFF. The gene calls are TRBV5-1 and TRBJ1-1, with 11 bases identical to TRBD1. J was trimmed by 4 bases and V by 4 bases; bases with no gene match: 3. The CDR3 extends over 14 amino acids. Germline loops: CDR1 SGHRS, CDR2 YFSETQ. The variable domain in full, with the rest retrieved from reference TRBV5-1 and TRBJ1-1, is KAGVTQTPRYLIKTRGQQVTLSCSPISGHRSVSWYQQTPGQGLQFLFEYFSETQRNKGNFPGRFSGRQFSNSRSEMNVSTLELGDSALYLCASSGGQGGTEAFFGQGTRLTVV.

In its sample, this clone was seen once. J is TRBJ1-2 and V is TRBV2; D unclear. The CDR3 extends over 13 amino acids. The ends were cut back, 2 bases at V and 4 bases at J, with 8 bases in the middle. Looked up from germline, CDR1 is SNHLY and CDR2 is FYNNEI. The CDR3 region is CASSEQVTYGYTF. The CDR3 DNA sequence: TGTGCCAGCAGTGAACAGGTCACCTATGGCTACACCTTC.

The chain recombines TRBV5-1 with TRBJ2-3; TRBD1 matches at 9 bases. CDR1 is SGHRS and CDR2 is YFSETQ in the germline V gene. V was pared by 3 bases and J by 2 bases, with 4 bases of the junction left unmatched. The CDR3 is made up of 15 amino acids. CDR3 region: CASSSGTGITDTQYF. The CDR3 DNA reads TGCGCCAGCAGCTCAGGGACAGGGATCACAGATACGCAGTATTTT.

This chain connects TRBV7-9 to TRBJ2-7; D not certain. The V gene's germline CDR1 is SEHNR and CDR2 FQNEAQ (reference sequence). The CDR3 consists of 14 residues. Deletions cut 4 bases from V and 2 bases from J, with 12 bases between. The CDR3 spells CASSSPRLAYEQYF. The CDR3, as DNA: TGTGCCAGCAGCTCACCTAGACTTGCCTACGAGCAGTACTTC.

Concerning this clone itself: Other DNA sequences in the sample encode the same CDR3. This chain connects TRBV30 to TRBJ2-7; 7 bases are shared with TRBD1. Germline CDR1 and CDR2: GTSNPN and SVGIG (reference sequence). Unmatched junction bases numbered 3, after V lost 2 bases and J lost 5 bases. This CDR3 is built from 12 residues. The CDR3 region has the DNA TGTGCCTGGAGTAGACAGGGACACGAGCAGTACTTC. The encoded protein is CAWSRQGHEQYF.

This chain connects TRBV7-9 to TRBJ2-2; possible D gene TRBD2, 7 bases. V lost 7 bases and J 2 bases, leaving 14 bases between the germline ends. The CDR3 spans 15 residues. Germline CDR1 and CDR2: SEHNR and FQNEAQ (reference sequence). The DNA of the CDR3 is TGTGCCAGCACCCAGGGGACTACTAACACCGGGGAGCTGTTTTTT. Amino acids: CASTQGTTNTGELFF.